This T cell receptor beta chain appears in the sequencing data of a study of CD8 T cells in Susac syndrome. Sequencing of TCR beta covered CD8+ and CD4+ T cells obtained from blood. RNA in amounts of about 0.5 to 1 ug was reverse transcribed with random hexamers. Via MiXCR, TCRdb re-called the immunoSEQ multiplex PCR reads, giving one row per CDR3 protein. This sample carries about 120,000 distinct CDR3 sequences, roughly 92% of them seen once, and the ten largest clones take approximately 0.12%. CDR1 and CDR2 (germline): LGHNA, YSLEER. V dropped 4 bases and J dropped 4 bases, with 17 bases sitting between them. The CDR3 spans 15 residues.

This chain links TRBV4-3 with TRBJ2-7, with D possibly called TRBD1 or TRBD2 (5 bases each). The TCR originated in a human donor in good health. The specimen was CD8+ T cells from PBMCs. The CDR3 here is CASSLLRDALYEQYF. The CDR3 nucleotides are TGCGCCAGCAGCCTCCTCCGGGACGCCCTATACGAGCAGTACTTC.